Listed below are T cell receptor beta chains from one sample, sequenced in a study of blood T cell repertoires in COVID-19. Sequencing was performed with immunoSEQ multiplex PCR; in TCRdb, only in-frame clones are kept and a portion is missing. Of over 90,000 clones listed, about nine tenths are singletons. The specimen sequenced was peripheral blood. These receptor sequences come from a woman aged 45-60 years with COVID-19, enrolled during active disease. The CDR3 runs from the conserved cysteine through the conserved F or W.

V | CDR3
TRBV18 | CASSPGLAGKYNEQFF
TRBV7-9 | CASIRGAGKQETQYF
TRBV28 | CASRGQGLYSPLHF
TRBV7-6 | CASSLASGQIGEQFF
TRBV2 | CASSEANSGGFYNEQFF
TRBV2 | CASSPTERGGRTGELFF
TRBV2 | CASFGGLPYQETQYF
TRBV6-2/TRBV6-3 | CASSYSNPQGASNEQFF
TRBV27 | CASSLSGRGGYGYTF
TRBV25-1 | CASTRGGGTGELFF
TRBV10-3 | CAISEELGGRSNQPQHF
TRBV12-3/TRBV12-4 | CASSLSTNYGYTF
TRBV4-1 | CASSQGGQVSYEQYF
TRBV28 | CASSPQVGGIYNEQFF
TRBV24-1 | CATSDPTGADTQYF
TRBV19 | CASTHFRDSNEKLFF
TRBV3-1/TRBV3-2 | CASSQRGKINGYTF
TRBV11-3 | CASSQWAGTDTQYF
TRBV4-3 | CASSPSPGAGGWGYTF
TRBV27 | CASSLDILNTEAFF
TRBV7-7 | CASSLGRGETQYF
TRBV7-9 | CASSSVQSFRSYEQYF
TRBV12-3/TRBV12-4 | CASRPTGTYEQYF
TRBV6-4 | CASSESGGGAATQYF
TRBV10-3 | CAISDSRNQAYEQYF
TRBV15 | CATSGLAGGHRYNEQFF
TRBV5-4 | CASSLDSMNTEAFF
TRBV3-1/TRBV3-2 | CASSQPRGGLTDTQYF
TRBV6-2/TRBV6-3 | CASSSSQGTLRGYTF
TRBV10-3 | CAISEFEEGDSYGYTF
TRBV7-2 | CASSLKLAGGPDTQYF
TRBV12-5 | CASGPGTGSIIGAQHF
TRBV29-1 | CSVGTGRDEQYF
TRBV7-8 | CASTVSLLQETQYF
TRBV11-1 | CASSLAGVNYGYTF
TRBV30 | CACSGGGNEQFF
TRBV4-1 | CASSQERGGVSGNTIYF
TRBV5-4 | CASSWDRASAGDTQYF
TRBV5-1 | CASSLGDYEQYF
TRBV12-3/TRBV12-4 | CASSAGRIDEQYF
TRBV5-6 | CASSLDRVGNQPQHF
TRBV4-3 | CASSQSTGFEQYF
TRBV6-6 | CASIQSGGGFYGYTF
TRBV6-5 | CASLWTGKSTEAFF
TRBV5-1 | CASSLADQVFMNTEAFF
TRBV18 | CASSQRTGTYEQYF
TRBV7-9 | CASSPQGRDEQYF
TRBV3-1/TRBV3-2 | CASSQDLGGMAFF
TRBV9 | CASSGTGDNEKLFF
TRBV5-1 | CASSLDIDWDTQYF
TRBV9 | CASSSSYQSQETQYF
TRBV5-1 | CASSALGGAYNEQFF
TRBV11-3 | CASSPGPYGDIQYF
TRBV5-8 | CASSLTTTEAFF